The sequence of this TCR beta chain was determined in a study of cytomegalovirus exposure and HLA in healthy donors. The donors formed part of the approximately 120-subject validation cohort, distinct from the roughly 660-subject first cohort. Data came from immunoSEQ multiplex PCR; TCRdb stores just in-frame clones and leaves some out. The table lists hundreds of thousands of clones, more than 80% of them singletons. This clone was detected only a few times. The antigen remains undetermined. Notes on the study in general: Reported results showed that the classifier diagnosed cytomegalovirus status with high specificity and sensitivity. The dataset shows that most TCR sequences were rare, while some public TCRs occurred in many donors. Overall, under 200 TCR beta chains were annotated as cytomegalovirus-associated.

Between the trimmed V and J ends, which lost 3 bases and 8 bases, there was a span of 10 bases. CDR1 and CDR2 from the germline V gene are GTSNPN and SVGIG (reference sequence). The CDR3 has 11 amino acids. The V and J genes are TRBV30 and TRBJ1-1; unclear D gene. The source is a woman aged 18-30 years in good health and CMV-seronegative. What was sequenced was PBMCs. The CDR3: CAWSRNSEAFF. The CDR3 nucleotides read TGTGCCTGGAGCCGCAACTCCGAAGCTTTCTTT.